These 10 T cell receptor beta chains came from one sample sequenced in a study of CD8+CD57+ T cells in acquired aplastic anemia. Sequencing was done on patients that had shown CD8+CD57+ cell expansion by flow cytometry. Using genomic DNA as the template, TCR beta VDJ and CDR3 profiling was carried out. From the reads, TCRdb called clonotypes with MiXCR, one entry per CDR3 protein. This table has approximately 120,000 distinct CDR3 sequences, about two fifths appearing once. The sequenced sample was sorted CD4+, CD8+, or CD8+CD57+ T cells (not recorded which) from PBMCs. These receptors all come from a human donor with aplastic anemia.

The table lists this clonotype with a count of one. The rearrangement joins TRBV24-1 to TRBJ2-1; D is undetermined. With 10 bases removed from V and 3 bases from J, the gap between germline ends came to 9 bases. In germline, CDR1 is KGHDR, CDR2 SFDVKD. The CDR3 has 12 amino acids. For the CDR3, the DNA is TGTGCCACTCGCGACGGCTACAATGAGCAGTTCTTC. It is translated as CATRDGYNEQFF.

The sample holds many counts of this clonotype. This chain connects TRBV9 to TRBJ2-6, with 13 bases identical to TRBD2. The germline V gene encodes CDR1 SGDLS and CDR2 YYNGEE. J lost 4 bases, V lost 2 bases, and 6 bases had no gene match. This CDR3 is 18 amino acids long. The CDR3 DNA reads as TGTGCCAGCAGCGTCGGACTAGCGGGGGCAGGAGGGGCCAACGTCCTGACTTTC. Amino acids: CASSVGLAGAGGANVLTF.

At least ten counts were recorded for this clonotype. The J gene is TRBJ1-5, the V gene TRBV20-1; D is possibly TRBD1 (5 bases). CDR3 length: 11 residues. Trimming removed 6 bases from V and 5 bases from J, with 8 bases in between. Germline assignment: CDR1 DFQATT and CDR2 SNEGSKA (reference sequence). In nucleotides, the CDR3 is TGCAGTGCCCAGGGCGATCAGCCCCAGCATTTT. It encodes CSAQGDQPQHF.

The genes are TRBV7-8 and TRBJ2-7, with TRBD1 matching 8 bases. V shed 2 bases and J 3 bases; nucleotides not matched to a gene: 6. Germline CDR1 SGHVS, CDR2 FQNEAQ. The CDR3 is 15 residues long. In DNA form, the CDR3 reads TGTGCCAGCAGCTTATCGAGCGGACAGGGCTACGAGCAGTACTTC. Translated: CASSLSSGQGYEQYF.

The chain joins TRBV20-1 to TRBJ1-5; no reliable D call. The CDR3 has 11 amino acids. Germline V gene sequence: CDR1 DFQATT, CDR2 SNEGSKA (reference sequence). Trimming removed 8 bases from V and 6 bases from J, with 11 bases in between. The CDR3 DNA sequence: TGCAGTTCAGAACTCGGTCAGCCCCAGCATTTT. Residues: CSSELGQPQHF.

As to this clonotype: This sequence may be a read error, since a much larger clone differs from it by one base. The chain employs TRBV5-1 and TRBJ2-1; D is unclear. Germline CDR1 and CDR2: SGHRS and YFSETQ. This CDR3 has 14 residues. CDR3 region: CASSLELYYNERFF. In DNA, the CDR3 is TGCGCCAGCAGCTTGGAACTCTATTACAATGAGCGGTTCTTC.

This clonotype was counted ten times or more. V gene TRBV20-1 combines with J gene TRBJ1-6; D unclear. CDR3 length: 12 amino acids. The germline V gene has CDR1 DFQATT and CDR2 SNEGSKA (reference sequence). Trimming left V 2 bases short and J 8 bases short, with 7 bases between. CDR3 sequence: CSARSTDSPLHF. CDR3 sequence (DNA): TGCAGTGCTAGATCCACTGATTCACCCCTCCACTTT.

The chain couples TRBV4-2 to TRBJ2-3; TRBD2 agrees at 16 bases. Germline values: CDR1 LGHNA, CDR2 YNFKEQ. This CDR3 has 16 residues. V lost 10 bases to trimming and J lost 1 base; unmatched junction nucleotides: 5. The DNA of the CDR3 is TGTGCCATCGGGACTAGCGGGGGGGTGGGCACAGATACGCAGTATTTT. Translated: CAIGTSGGVGTDTQYF.

This clonotype was recorded at least ten times. The J gene is TRBJ2-5, the V gene TRBV20-1; 7 bases fit TRBD2. The CDR3 is 13 residues long. Losses at the gene ends were 7 bases for V and 6 bases for J; bases not matched to a gene: 11. Germline V gene lookup returns CDR1 DFQATT and CDR2 SNEGSKA (reference sequence). The CDR3 bases are TGCAGTGTCGGGACTACCCCAAGGAAGACCCAGTACTTC. It is translated as CSVGTTPRKTQYF.

This chain links TRBV27 with TRBJ1-1; D may be TRBD1 (5 bases). Germline loops: CDR1 MNHEY, CDR2 SMNVEV (reference sequence). Trimming shortened V by 6 bases and J by 4 bases, and 15 bases separated the two germline ends. The CDR3 spans 14 residues. Here the CDR3 reads CASSKQEIFTEAFF. In nucleotides, the CDR3 is TGTGCCAGCAGCAAACAGGAAATCTTCACTGAAGCTTTCTTT.